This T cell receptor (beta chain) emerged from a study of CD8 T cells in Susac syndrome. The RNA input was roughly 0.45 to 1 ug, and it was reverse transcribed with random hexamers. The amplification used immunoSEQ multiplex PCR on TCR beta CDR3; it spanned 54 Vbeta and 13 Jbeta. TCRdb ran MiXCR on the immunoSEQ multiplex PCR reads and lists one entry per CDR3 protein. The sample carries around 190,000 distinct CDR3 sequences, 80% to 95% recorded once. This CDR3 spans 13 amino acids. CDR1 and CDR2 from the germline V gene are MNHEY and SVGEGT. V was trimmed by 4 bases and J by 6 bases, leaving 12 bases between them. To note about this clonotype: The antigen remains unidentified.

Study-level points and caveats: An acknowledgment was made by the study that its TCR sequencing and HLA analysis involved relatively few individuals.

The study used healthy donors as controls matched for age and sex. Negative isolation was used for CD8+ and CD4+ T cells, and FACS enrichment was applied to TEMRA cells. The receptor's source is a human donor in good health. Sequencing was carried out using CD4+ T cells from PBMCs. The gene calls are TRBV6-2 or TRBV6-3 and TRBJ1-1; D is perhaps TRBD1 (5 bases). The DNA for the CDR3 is TGTGCCAGCAGTTCCTGGGACGTCGCTGAAGCTTTCTTT. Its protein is CASSSWDVAEAFF.